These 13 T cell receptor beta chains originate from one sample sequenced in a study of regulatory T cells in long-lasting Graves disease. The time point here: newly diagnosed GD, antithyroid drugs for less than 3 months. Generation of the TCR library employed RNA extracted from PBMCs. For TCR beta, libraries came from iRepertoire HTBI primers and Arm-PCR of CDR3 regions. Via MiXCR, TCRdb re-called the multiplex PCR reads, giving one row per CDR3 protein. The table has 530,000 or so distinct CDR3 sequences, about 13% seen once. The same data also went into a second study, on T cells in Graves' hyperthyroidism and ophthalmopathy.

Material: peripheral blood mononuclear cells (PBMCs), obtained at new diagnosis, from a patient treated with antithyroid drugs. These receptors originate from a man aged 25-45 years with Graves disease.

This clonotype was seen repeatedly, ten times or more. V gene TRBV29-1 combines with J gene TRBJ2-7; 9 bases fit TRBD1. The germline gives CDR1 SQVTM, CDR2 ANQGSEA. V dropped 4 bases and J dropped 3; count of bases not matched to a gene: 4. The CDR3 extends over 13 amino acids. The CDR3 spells CSVGQGEIYEQYF. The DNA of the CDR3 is TGCAGCGTTGGACAGGGGGAAATCTACGAGCAGTACTTC.

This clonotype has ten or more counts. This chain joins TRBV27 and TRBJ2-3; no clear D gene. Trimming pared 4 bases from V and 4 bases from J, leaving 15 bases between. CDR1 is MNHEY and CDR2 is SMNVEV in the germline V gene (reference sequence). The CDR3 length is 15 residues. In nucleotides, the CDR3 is TGTGCCAGCAGTTCGCCCCGCGAGGTCGCAGATACGCAGTATTTT. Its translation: CASSSPREVADTQYF.

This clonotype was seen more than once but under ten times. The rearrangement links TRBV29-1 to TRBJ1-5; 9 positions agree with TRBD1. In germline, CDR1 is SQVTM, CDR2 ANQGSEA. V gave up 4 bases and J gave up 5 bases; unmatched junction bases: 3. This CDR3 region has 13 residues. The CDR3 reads CSVGDRADQPQHF. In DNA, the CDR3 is TGCAGCGTTGGGGACAGGGCGGATCAGCCCCAGCATTTT. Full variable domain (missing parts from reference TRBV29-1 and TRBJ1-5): SAVISQKPSRDICQRGTSLTIQCQVDSQVTMMFWYRQQPGQSLTLIATANQGSEATYESGFVIDKFPISRPNLTFSTLTVSNMSPEDSSIYLCSVGDRADQPQHFGDGTRLSIL.

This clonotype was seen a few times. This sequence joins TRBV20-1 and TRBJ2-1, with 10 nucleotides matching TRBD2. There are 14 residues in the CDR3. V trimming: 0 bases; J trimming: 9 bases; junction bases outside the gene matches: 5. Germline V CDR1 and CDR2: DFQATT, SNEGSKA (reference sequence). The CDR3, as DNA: TGCAGTGCTAGAGATAGCCTAGCGGGAGTTGAGCAGTTCTTC. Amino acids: CSARDSLAGVEQFF.

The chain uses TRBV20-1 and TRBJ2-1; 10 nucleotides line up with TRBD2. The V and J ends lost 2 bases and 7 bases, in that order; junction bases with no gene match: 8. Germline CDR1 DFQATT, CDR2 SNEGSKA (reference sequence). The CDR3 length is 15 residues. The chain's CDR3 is CSARRLAGVYNEQFF. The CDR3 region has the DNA TGCAGTGCTAGAAGGCTAGCGGGAGTGTATAATGAGCAGTTCTTC.

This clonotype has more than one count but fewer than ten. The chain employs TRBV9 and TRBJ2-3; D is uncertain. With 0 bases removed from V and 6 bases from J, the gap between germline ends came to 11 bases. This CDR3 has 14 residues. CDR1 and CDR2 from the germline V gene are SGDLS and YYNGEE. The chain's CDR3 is CASSVGVGFDTQYF. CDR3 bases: TGTGCCAGCAGCGTAGGAGTCGGATTTGATACGCAGTATTTT.

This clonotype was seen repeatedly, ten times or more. CDR3 DNA sequence: TGTGCCTGGAGTGCGGGTAATCGGGCTTTCTTT. It encodes CAWSAGNRAFF. This chain uses TRBV30 with TRBJ1-1; D unresolved. The V end was cut by 1 base, the J end by 11 bases, with 11 bases between. This CDR3 spans 11 amino acids. Germline V lookup: CDR1 GTSNPN, CDR2 SVGIG (reference sequence).

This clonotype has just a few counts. The CDR3 region has the DNA TGTGCCTGGAGTAGGGGACAGCTGAGCTCCTACGAGCAGTACTTC. This gives the protein CAWSRGQLSSYEQYF. V and J are TRBV30 and TRBJ2-7; 7 positions match TRBD1. V was clipped by 2 bases and J by 0 bases; unmatched bases: 7. The CDR3 contains 15 residues. From germline, CDR1 is GTSNPN and CDR2 SVGIG (reference sequence).

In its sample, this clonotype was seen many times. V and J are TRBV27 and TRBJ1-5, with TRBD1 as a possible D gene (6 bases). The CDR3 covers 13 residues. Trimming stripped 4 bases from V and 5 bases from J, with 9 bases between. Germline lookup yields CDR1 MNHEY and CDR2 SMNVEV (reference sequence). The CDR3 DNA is TGTGCCAGCAGTTATACAGGGTATCAGCCCCAGCATTTT. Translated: CASSYTGYQPQHF.

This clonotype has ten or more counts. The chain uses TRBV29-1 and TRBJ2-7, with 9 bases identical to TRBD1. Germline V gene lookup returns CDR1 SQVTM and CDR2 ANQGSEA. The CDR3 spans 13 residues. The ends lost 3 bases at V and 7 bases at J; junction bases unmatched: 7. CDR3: CSVEGDRAQEQYF. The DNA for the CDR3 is TGCAGCGTTGAGGGGGACAGGGCCCAGGAGCAGTACTTC.

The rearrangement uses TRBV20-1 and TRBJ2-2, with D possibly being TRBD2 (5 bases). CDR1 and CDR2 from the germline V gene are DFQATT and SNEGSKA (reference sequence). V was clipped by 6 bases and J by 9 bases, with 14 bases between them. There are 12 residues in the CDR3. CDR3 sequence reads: CSAPREIRELFF. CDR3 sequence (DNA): TGCAGTGCGCCCCGGGAAATCAGGGAGCTGTTTTTT.

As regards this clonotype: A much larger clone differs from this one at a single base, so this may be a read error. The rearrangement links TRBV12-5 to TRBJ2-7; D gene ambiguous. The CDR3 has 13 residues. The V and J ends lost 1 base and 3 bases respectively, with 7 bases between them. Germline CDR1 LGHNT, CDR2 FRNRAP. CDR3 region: CASGLGEFYEQYF. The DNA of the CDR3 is TGTGCTAGTGGTTTGGGAGAGTTCTACGAGCAGTACTTC.

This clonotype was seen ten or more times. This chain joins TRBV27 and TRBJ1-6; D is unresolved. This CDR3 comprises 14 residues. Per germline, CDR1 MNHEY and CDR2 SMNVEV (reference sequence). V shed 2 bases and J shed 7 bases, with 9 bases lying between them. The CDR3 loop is CASSLEQFNSPLHF. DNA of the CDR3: TGTGCCAGCAGTTTAGAGCAGTTCAATTCACCCCTCCACTTT.